This is a list of T cell receptor beta chains from one sample in a study of T cells expressing NK-cell markers. Following a re-call of the 5' RACE reads, TCRdb has one entry per CDR3 protein and lacks DNA. This table lists more than 90,000 distinct CDR3 sequences. Specimen: blood T cells: a sorted CD56 or NKG2C T cell subset, CD4+ or CD8+ T cells, or bulk PBMC T cells (not recorded which). All receptors derive from a woman aged 18 to 75 in good health. The CDR3 runs from the conserved cysteine through the conserved F or W.

J gene: TRBJ1-1; V gene: TRBV4-1; CDR3 protein: CASSQLIQGGTEAFF
J gene: TRBJ2-7; V gene: TRBV5-8; CDR3 protein: CASSSGSEQYF
J gene: TRBJ2-2; V gene: TRBV27; CDR3 protein: CASSGRGTGELFF
J gene: TRBJ2-5; V gene: TRBV6-1; CDR3 protein: CASTQGWKETQYF
J gene: TRBJ2-7; V gene: TRBV5-1; CDR3 protein: CASSLGQTTYEQYF
J gene: TRBJ2-1; V gene: TRBV7-9; CDR3 protein: CASSLGPGENEQFF
J gene: TRBJ1-1; V gene: TRBV7-9; CDR3 protein: CASSLAGLLNTEAFF
J gene: TRBJ1-6; V gene: TRBV25-1; CDR3 protein: CASSEFDRGNSPLHF
J gene: TRBJ1-2; V gene: TRBV6-5; CDR3 protein: CASRGFRGGYTF
J gene: TRBJ1-2; V gene: TRBV12-3/TRBV12-4; CDR3 protein: CASSLGGIVYGYTF
J gene: TRBJ1-1; V gene: TRBV4-3; CDR3 protein: CASSPGQGWGTEAFF
J gene: TRBJ1-2; V gene: TRBV28; CDR3 protein: CASSFWTGQLPYGYTF
J gene: TRBJ2-5; V gene: TRBV5-4; CDR3 protein: CASSLVGLAGGPLSQETQYF
J gene: TRBJ1-1; V gene: TRBV6-5; CDR3 protein: CASSYIALGQTEAFF
J gene: TRBJ2-5; V gene: TRBV14; CDR3 protein: CASSQDRGTEVRKTQYF
J gene: TRBJ1-1; V gene: TRBV18; CDR3 protein: CASSPPFNRNTEAFF
J gene: TRBJ1-2; V gene: TRBV11-1; CDR3 protein: CASSASGQGIANYGYTF
J gene: TRBJ2-3; V gene: TRBV27; CDR3 protein: CASSYSGIVDTQYF
J gene: TRBJ2-1; V gene: TRBV28; CDR3 protein: CASSLYSNTPGVNEQFF
J gene: TRBJ2-1; V gene: TRBV6-5; CDR3 protein: CASSYMTAYNEQFF